A selection of T cell receptor beta chains follows, all from one sample in a study of vaccination and CD4 T cells after COVID-19. These receptors lack a known antigen. TCRdb redid the calling of the PCR reads with MiXCR, one entry per CDR3 protein. Of approximately 8,800 distinct CDR3 sequences in the sample, less than 40% were seen once. Material for sequencing was CD4+ T cells from blood, cultured in vitro. The receptors were sampled from a human donor in good health. Each CDR3 is given with its conserved first and last residue. A D gene is named only where the DNA matches it firmly. The listing skips clone size in some rows; elsewhere it reads once, few, many or a size class.

D gene	V gene	J gene	clone size	CDR3 protein	CDR3 DNA
.	TRBV7-2	TRBJ1-1	.	CASSLEHRVLARTRGRPEAFF	TGTGCCAGCAGCTTAGAGCACCGGGTTCTAGCCCGGACACGAGGGAGACCTGAAGCTTTCTTT
TRBD1	TRBV6-5	TRBJ2-7	.	CASSYSTGTGTYEQYF	TGTGCCAGCAGTTACTCGACCGGGACAGGGACCTACGAGCAGTACTTC
.	TRBV5-1	TRBJ1-2	once	CASRGQDGYGYTF	TGCGCCAGCAGAGGGCAGGACGGCTATGGCTACACCTTC
.	TRBV2	TRBJ2-1	.	CASTQPGPEYNEQFF	TGTGCCAGCACCCAACCGGGACCCGAGTACAATGAGCAGTTCTTC
TRBD2	TRBV6-1	TRBJ2-7	once	CASSEASTTSGRAKQYF	TGTGCCAGCAGTGAAGCAAGCACGACTAGCGGGAGGGCCAAGCAGTACTTC
.	TRBV19	TRBJ2-7	.	CASSQTDSSSYEQYF	TGTGCCAGTAGCCAAACCGATAGTAGCTCCTACGAGCAGTACTTC
TRBD1	TRBV7-9	TRBJ1-1	few	CAMTQGETEAFF	TGTGCCATGACACAGGGGGAAACTGAAGCTTTCTTT
TRBD1	TRBV2	TRBJ2-7	few	CASSGQGPSYEQYF	TGTGCCAGCAGTGGACAGGGACCCTCCTACGAGCAGTACTTC
TRBD2	TRBV6-1	TRBJ2-3	few	CASQTRLAGTDTQYF	TGTGCCTCCCAAACCAGACTAGCGGGAACAGATACGCAGTATTTT
.	TRBV7-2	TRBJ2-3	.	CASSLTGARLITDTQYF	TGTGCCAGCAGCTTAACTGGGGCTCGGCTAATCACAGATACGCAGTATTTT
TRBD1	TRBV15	TRBJ2-7	.	CATSKEPTGLEQYF	TGTGCCACCAGCAAAGAACCGACAGGGCTCGAGCAGTACTTC